This TCR beta chain comes out of a study of T cells in women clearing cervical HPV infection. Regarding this clone: The CDR3 end lies 3 residues beyond the end of the read and is filled in from the germline J gene.

Deletions cut 5 bases from V and 4 bases from J, with 17 bases between. Germline assignment: CDR1 SEHNR and CDR2 FQNEAQ (reference sequence). CDR3 length: 15 residues. The assay was immunoSEQ multiplex PCR, and TCRdb's table has in-frame clones only and misses some. This sample's table reports fewer than 50,000 clones. The chain employs TRBV7-9 and TRBJ1-1; the D gene is possibly TRBD1 (6 bases). Input material: blood buffy coat. The sequence was collected from a woman aged 18 to 69 with a cervical HPV16 infection that either progressed to CIN3+ or cleared (not recorded which). The sequenced CDR3 bases are TGTGCCAGCAGCGCCCCAGGGGTCGGGAGCACTGAA. This codes for CASSAPGVGSTE. The complete CDR3 sequence is CASSAPGVGSTEAFF.